This entry lists 26 T cell receptor beta chains sequenced from one sample in a study of shared clonotypes between healthy human individuals. The protocol was immunoSEQ multiplex PCR, while the TCRdb copy is restricted to in-frame clones and leaves out a portion. The sample has roughly 700,000 clones; roughly 70% are singletons. The sample comprised memory CD4+ T cells sorted from blood. Subset denoted: CD45RA-negative fraction. These receptors were obtained from a woman between 25 and 40 years old in good health.

This clone came up a few times. V usage is TRBV6-6 and J usage is TRBJ1-1; weak D call: TRBD1 (6 bases). The CDR3 spans 14 residues. Germline V lookup: CDR1 MNHNY, CDR2 SVGAGI (reference sequence). V gave up 0 bases and J gave up 4 bases, with 9 bases separating them. The CDR3 DNA sequence: TGTGCCAGCAGTTACTCGATCAGGGGCACTGAAGCTTTCTTT. Translating it yields CASSYSIRGTEAFF.

This chain links TRBV29-1 with TRBJ2-1; the match to TRBD1 covers 9 bases. The CDR3 spans 13 residues. Germline V gene lookup returns CDR1 SQVTM and CDR2 ANQGSEA. V shed 7 bases and J 0 bases; nucleotides not matched to a gene: 1. For the CDR3, the DNA is TGCAGCGGGGGACAGGGCTCCTACAATGAGCAGTTCTTC. Translated: CSGGQGSYNEQFF.

The chain joins TRBV5-5 to TRBJ2-7; tentatively, D is TRBD1 (5 bases). This CDR3 has 11 residues. CDR1 is SGHKS, CDR2 YYEKEE, per germline (reference sequence). V lost 4 bases and J lost 5, with 7 bases in between. CDR3 nucleotide sequence: TGTGCCAGCAGCATCAGGGACGAGCAGTACTTC. As protein: CASSIRDEQYF.

This clone was detected many times. This chain uses TRBV5-1 with TRBJ2-2; D unclear. Trimming took off 4 bases at V and 6 bases at J, with 16 bases between the two ends. The CDR3 is 15 residues long. Germline values: CDR1 SGHRS, CDR2 YFSETQ. CDR3 bases: TGCGCCAGCAGCGGACGTACAGCGATGGCCGGGGAGCTGTTTTTT. It is translated as CASSGRTAMAGELFF. The variable domain in full, completed from reference TRBV5-1 and TRBJ2-2, reads KAGVTQTPRYLIKTRGQQVTLSCSPISGHRSVSWYQQTPGQGLQFLFEYFSETQRNKGNFPGRFSGRQFSNSRSEMNVSTLELGDSALYLCASSGRTAMAGELFFGEGSRLTVL.

CDR3 loop: CASSSSTGYGDEQYF. DNA of the CDR3: TGTGCCAGCAGCTCCTCGACTGGCTACGGGGACGAGCAGTACTTC. The J gene is TRBJ2-7, the V gene TRBV13, with D possibly TRBD2 on 5 matching bases. This CDR3 contains 15 residues. V gave up 4 bases and J gave up 5 bases, with 18 bases separating them. Looked up from germline, CDR1 is PRHDT and CDR2 is FYEKMQ (reference sequence).

The rearrangement joins TRBV9 to TRBJ1-1; D unresolved. CDR1 and CDR2 from the germline V gene are SGDLS and YYNGEE. V was shortened by 7 bases and J by 1 base, with 11 bases between the two germline ends. The CDR3 has 13 amino acids. The CDR3 here is CASGLAGNTEAFF. In nucleotides, the CDR3 is TGTGCCAGCGGCCTAGCGGGGAACACTGAAGCTTTCTTT.

The chain employs TRBV28 and TRBJ1-5; D ambiguous. V lost 6 bases, J lost 4 bases, and 16 bases lay in between. The germline CDR1 and CDR2 sequences are MDHEN and SYDVKM. The CDR3 totals 15 residues. The CDR3 DNA reads TGTGCCAGCAGGTCGACTGGGCAGCGTAATCAGCCCCAGCATTTT. It is translated as CASRSTGQRNQPQHF. Filled out from reference TRBV28 and TRBJ1-5, the complete variable domain reads DVKVTQSSRYLVKRTGEKVFLECVQDMDHENMFWYRQDPGLGLRLIYFSYDVKMKEKGDIPEGYSVSREKKERFSLILESASTNQTSMYLCASRSTGQRNQPQHFGDGTRLSIL.

This chain uses TRBV19 with TRBJ2-7; 9 bases match TRBD2. The V gene's germline CDR1 is LNHDA and CDR2 SQIVND (reference sequence). The CDR3 contains 16 residues. V gave up 2 bases and J gave up 1 base; unmatched junction bases: 6. CDR3 nucleotides: TGTGCCAGTAGTATACTATGGACTAGCGCGTCCTACGAGCAGTACTTC. Encoded protein: CASSILWTSASYEQYF.

V gene TRBV6-5 combines with J gene TRBJ1-5; tentative D call: TRBD1 (5 bases). The CDR3 is 15 residues long. In germline, CDR1 is MNHEY, CDR2 SVGAGI. With 6 bases removed from V and 4 bases from J, the gap between germline ends came to 16 bases. The CDR3 sequence is CASRPFGTANQPQHF. The DNA for the CDR3 is TGTGCCAGCAGACCCTTCGGGACGGCGAATCAGCCCCAGCATTTT.

Only one count was recorded for this clone. The chain uses TRBV18 and TRBJ2-7; 7 bases are shared with TRBD1. This CDR3 has 14 amino acids. CDR1 and CDR2 (germline): KGHSH, LQKENI. The ends lost 5 bases at V and 3 bases at J; junction bases unmatched: 7. CDR3 protein: CASSYRDSDYEQYF. The CDR3 DNA is TGTGCCAGCTCATACCGGGACAGTGACTACGAGCAGTACTTC.

CDR3 loop: CASKPIGGHYGYTF. The DNA for the CDR3 is TGTGCCAGCAAGCCCATCGGGGGTCACTATGGCTACACCTTC. The rearrangement joins TRBV21-1 to TRBJ1-2. TRBV21-1 is deemed a pseudogene. This CDR3 is 14 amino acids long.

The CDR3 loop reads CASSVRGSGNTIYF. CDR3 DNA sequence: TGTGCCAGTAGTGTCAGGGGATCTGGAAACACCATATATTTT. The rearrangement joins TRBV19 to TRBJ1-3, with D perhaps matching TRBD1 (6 bases). V lost 5 bases and J 1 base, leaving 9 bases between the germline ends. CDR3 size: 14 residues. Germline values: CDR1 LNHDA, CDR2 SQIVND (reference sequence). Complete variable domain (other parts from reference TRBV19 and TRBJ1-3): DGGITQSPKYLFRKEGQNVTLSCEQNLNHDAMYWYRQDPGQGLRLIYYSQIVNDFQKGDIAEGYSVSREKKESFPLTVTSAQKNPTAFYLCASSVRGSGNTIYFGEGSWLTVV.

This chain uses TRBV9 with TRBJ2-1; weak D call: TRBD1 (6 bases). Germline V gene data show CDR1 as SGDLS and CDR2 as YYNGEE. V was cut by 1 base and J by 4 bases, with 15 bases left in between. The CDR3 is 16 amino acids. The CDR3 is CASSVFPQGYYNEQFF. CDR3 bases: TGTGCCAGCAGCGTATTCCCACAGGGATATTACAATGAGCAGTTCTTC. The variable domain in full, completed from reference TRBV9 and TRBJ2-1, reads DSGVTQTPKHLITATGQRVTLRCSPRSGDLSVYWYQQSLDQGLQFLIQYYNGEERAKGNILERFSAQQFPDLHSELNLSSLELGDSALYFCASSVFPQGYYNEQFFGPGTRLTVL.

The chain carries TRBV11-2 and TRBJ1-2; 7 nucleotides match TRBD1. The V and J ends lost 3 bases and 8 bases, in that order; junction bases with no gene match: 9. Germline V gene lookup returns CDR1 SGHAT and CDR2 FQNNGV. There are 14 residues in the CDR3. The CDR3 loop is CASSFGQGVGGYTF. The DNA for the CDR3 is TGTGCCAGCAGCTTCGGGCAGGGGGTTGGGGGCTACACCTTC.

This sequence joins TRBV5-1 and TRBJ2-7; D remains ambiguous. V was shortened by 2 bases and J by 3 bases, with 9 bases between the two germline ends. CDR1 is SGHRS and CDR2 is YFSETQ in the germline V gene. The CDR3 has 13 amino acids. For the CDR3, the DNA is TGCGCCAGCAGCTTCACTGGTGGCTACGAGCAGTACTTC. It is translated as CASSFTGGYEQYF.

V is TRBV5-1 and J is TRBJ1-2, with 11 bases aligning to TRBD1. The germline V gene has CDR1 SGHRS and CDR2 YFSETQ. J lost 0 bases, V lost 4 bases, and 11 bases had no gene match. This CDR3 region has 18 residues. Here the CDR3 reads CASSRTGQGVGTNYGYTF. The CDR3 DNA reads as TGCGCCAGCAGCAGAACGGGACAGGGGGTCGGGACTAACTATGGCTACACCTTC.

On this clone itself: Other DNA sequences within the sample encode an identical CDR3. The gene calls are TRBV19 and TRBJ1-1; 7 bases line up with TRBD1. The CDR3 has 15 residues. V lost 5 bases, J lost 0 bases, and 6 bases stayed unmatched. Germline V gene data show CDR1 as LNHDA and CDR2 as SQIVND (reference sequence). DNA of the CDR3: TGTGCCAGTAGTCTTCGGACAGGTCTGAACACTGAAGCTTTCTTT. Its translation: CASSLRTGLNTEAFF.

This chain joins TRBV18 and TRBJ2-2; D uncertain. Germline V gene lookup returns CDR1 KGHSH and CDR2 LQKENI. The CDR3 sequence is 16 residues long. V shed 0 bases and J shed 6 bases, with 14 bases lying between them. CDR3: CASSPPSRASPGELFF. CDR3 coding DNA: TGTGCCAGCTCACCACCTTCTAGGGCCAGTCCCGGGGAGCTGTTTTTT.

V usage is TRBV19 and J usage is TRBJ2-1; the match to TRBD2 covers 10 bases. The CDR3 extends over 13 amino acids. Germline CDR1 LNHDA, CDR2 SQIVND (reference sequence). The J segment lost 6 bases and the V segment lost 7 bases, leaving 3 bases of the junction unmatched. As DNA, the CDR3 is TGTGCCAGTAAGAAGCGGGAGGGCAATGAGCAGTTCTTC. This translates into CASKKREGNEQFF.

The chain carries TRBV4-1 and TRBJ2-5; no reliable D call. V was trimmed by 2 bases and J by 1 base, leaving 5 bases between them. The CDR3 has 13 amino acids. CDR1 is MGHRA and CDR2 is YSYEKL in the germline V gene. Here the CDR3 DNA reads TGCGCCAGCAGCCAACCTAGCCAAGAGACCCAGTACTTC. It encodes CASSQPSQETQYF.

V is TRBV28 and J is TRBJ2-1; 14 positions match TRBD2. Germline-derived CDR1 and CDR2 are MDHEN and SYDVKM. This CDR3 is 17 amino acids long. J gave up 6 bases and V 3 bases, and 7 bases lay outside the gene matches. The CDR3 DNA sequence: TGTGCCAGCAGTTTCTCGGGACTAGCGGGAGCAGGCAATGAGCAGTTCTTC. It translates to CASSFSGLAGAGNEQFF. The complete variable domain, with remaining parts taken from reference TRBV28 and TRBJ2-1, reads DVKVTQSSRYLVKRTGEKVFLECVQDMDHENMFWYRQDPGLGLRLIYFSYDVKMKEKGDIPEGYSVSREKKERFSLILESASTNQTSMYLCASSFSGLAGAGNEQFFGPGTRLTVL.

This clone came up a few times. J is TRBJ2-7 and V is TRBV30; no firm D call. V lost 3 bases, J lost 6 bases, and 12 bases lay in between. Per germline, CDR1 GTSNPN and CDR2 SVGIG (reference sequence). The length of the CDR3 is 12 residues. DNA of the CDR3: TGTGCCTGGAGCAAAAGCAGAAGCGAGCAGTACTTC. This codes for CAWSKSRSEQYF.

The CDR3 bases are TGCGCCAGCATATCACAGGGTTGCGACGAGCAGTACTTC. Protein product: CASISQGCDEQYF. The chain employs TRBV23-1 and TRBJ2-7, with a tentative D call TRBD1 (6 bases). TRBV23-1 is treated as an ORF (open reading frame) with a function not yet certain. CDR3 length: 13 residues. V lost 7 bases and J lost 5, with 15 bases in between.

This sequence joins TRBV20-1 and TRBJ2-5, with a weak D call TRBD1 (6 bases). The CDR3 consists of 10 residues. The germline gives CDR1 DFQATT, CDR2 SNEGSKA (reference sequence). V lost 6 bases and J lost 7, with 9 bases in between. The CDR3: CSARGGTQYF. DNA for the CDR3: TGCAGTGCCCGAGGGGGGACCCAGTACTTC.

The CDR3 sequence: CASSQDGSAGWNNQPQHF. CDR3 bases: TGCGCCAGCAGCCAAGATGGGTCGGCAGGGTGGAACAATCAGCCCCAGCATTTT. This chain connects TRBV4-1 to TRBJ1-5, with D possibly matching TRBD1 (5 bases). The V end was cut by 0 bases, the J end by 3 bases, with 18 bases between. The length of the CDR3 is 18 residues. Germline V gives CDR1 MGHRA, CDR2 YSYEKL.

The chain employs TRBV6-5 and TRBJ2-2, with D possibly matching TRBD2 (6 bases). The V end was cut by 2 bases, the J end by 1 base, with 11 bases between. Germline assignment: CDR1 MNHEY and CDR2 SVGAGI. This CDR3 comprises 16 residues. The CDR3 bases are TGTGCCAGCAGTTACGGCGGGGCCCGGAACACCGGGGAGCTGTTTTTT. This gives the protein CASSYGGARNTGELFF.